A selection of T cell receptor beta chains follows, all from one sample in a study of technical replicates of blood from several donors. The data were produced by immunoSEQ multiplex PCR, yet TCRdb's version contains in-frame clones alone and is incomplete. This table holds some 67,000 clones, nearly 98% found once. The sample consisted of T cells isolated from PBMCs. These receptors all stem from a human donor in good health. CDR3s include the opening cysteine and the closing phenylalanine or tryptophan. A D gene is named only where the DNA matches it firmly. Not all rows give a size; the values are once, few, many and, for expanded clones, a class.

abundance: -; v_gene: TRBV27; d_gene: TRBD1; j_gene: TRBJ1-1; CDR3nt: TGTGCCAGCAGTAGAGACAGGGCCACAAACACTGAAGCTTTCTTT; CDR3aa: CASSRDRATNTEAFF
abundance: -; v_gene: TRBV11-2; d_gene: TRBD1; j_gene: TRBJ2-1; CDR3nt: TGTGCCAGCAGCTTGATTAAAGGACAGGGCTACAATGAGCAGTTCTTC; CDR3aa: CASSLIKGQGYNEQFF
abundance: -; v_gene: TRBV4-1; d_gene: -; j_gene: TRBJ1-1; CDR3nt: TGCGCCAGCAGTCAGTCCCAGAACACTGAAGCTTTCTTT; CDR3aa: CASSQSQNTEAFF
abundance: -; v_gene: TRBV18; d_gene: -; j_gene: TRBJ2-2; CDR3nt: TGTGCCAGCTCACCACAGGGGGAGTACACCGGGGAGCTGTTTTTT; CDR3aa: CASSPQGEYTGELFF
abundance: -; v_gene: TRBV5-4; d_gene: TRBD2; j_gene: TRBJ2-7; CDR3nt: TGTGCCAGCAGCCCGACTAGCGGTTCCGTCTACGAGCAGTACTTC; CDR3aa: CASSPTSGSVYEQYF
abundance: -; v_gene: TRBV4-1; d_gene: -; j_gene: TRBJ1-4; CDR3nt: TGCGCCAGCAGCCAAGATCGTCAAAAACTGTTTTTT; CDR3aa: CASSQDRQKLFF
abundance: -; v_gene: TRBV28; d_gene: TRBD1; j_gene: TRBJ1-5; CDR3nt: TGTGCCAGCAGTTTTCTTCCGGGACAGCTTATCAATCAGCCCCAGCATTTT; CDR3aa: CASSFLPGQLINQPQHF
abundance: -; v_gene: TRBV9; d_gene: TRBD1; j_gene: TRBJ1-5; CDR3nt: TGTGCCAGCAGCGTATCGACAGGGGGTCATCAGCCCCAGCATTTT; CDR3aa: CASSVSTGGHQPQHF
abundance: -; v_gene: TRBV5-1; d_gene: -; j_gene: TRBJ1-5; CDR3nt: TGCGCCAGCAGCTTGGAGGGAGTAGGGCTTCAGCCCCAGCATTTT; CDR3aa: CASSLEGVGLQPQHF
abundance: -; v_gene: TRBV7-6; d_gene: TRBD2; j_gene: TRBJ2-7; CDR3nt: TGTGCCAGCAGCCAAACATGGGGAGGGGAAGAGCAGTACTTC; CDR3aa: CASSQTWGGEEQYF
abundance: -; v_gene: TRBV7-2; d_gene: -; j_gene: TRBJ2-1; CDR3nt: TGTGCCAGCAGCTTAGCGCACCCTACAGATGAGCAGTTCTTC; CDR3aa: CASSLAHPTDEQFF
abundance: -; v_gene: TRBV10-3; d_gene: TRBD1; j_gene: TRBJ2-3; CDR3nt: TGTGCCATCAGTGAGTCCAGGGACAGCAGTCACCCCACAGATACGCAGTATTTT; CDR3aa: CAISESRDSSHPTDTQYF
abundance: -; v_gene: TRBV5-1; d_gene: -; j_gene: TRBJ1-4; CDR3nt: TGCGCCAGCAGCTTGTGGGGAATAAGGGAGACAACTAATGAAAAACTGTTTTTT; CDR3aa: CASSLWGIRETTNEKLFF
abundance: -; v_gene: TRBV4-1; d_gene: -; j_gene: TRBJ1-5; CDR3nt: TGCGCCAGCAGCCAAGATGTCAGGGTGGGGGGATTCCTTCAGCCCCAGCATTTT; CDR3aa: CASSQDVRVGGFLQPQHF
abundance: -; v_gene: TRBV5-1; d_gene: -; j_gene: TRBJ1-5; CDR3nt: TGCGCCAGCAGTCTTGATAGGGGCTCAGATCAGCCCCAGCATTTT; CDR3aa: CASSLDRGSDQPQHF
abundance: -; v_gene: TRBV7-8; d_gene: TRBD2; j_gene: TRBJ2-1; CDR3nt: TGTGCCAGCAGAAGACTAGCGGGAGGGCCGTACAATGAGCAGTTCTTC; CDR3aa: CASRRLAGGPYNEQFF
abundance: -; v_gene: TRBV5-1; d_gene: -; j_gene: TRBJ1-2; CDR3nt: TGCGCCAGCAGCTTGGAGCCGGGTTCCTATGGCTACACCTTC; CDR3aa: CASSLEPGSYGYTF
abundance: -; v_gene: TRBV5-1; d_gene: TRBD2; j_gene: TRBJ2-1; CDR3nt: TGCGCCAGCAGCTTGGTTAGCGGGAGTCCAGGCGATGAGCAGTTCTTC; CDR3aa: CASSLVSGSPGDEQFF
abundance: once; v_gene: TRBV28; d_gene: -; j_gene: TRBJ2-2; CDR3nt: TGTGCCAGCAGCCTCCCCAGGACGAACACCGGGGAGCTGTTTTTT; CDR3aa: CASSLPRTNTGELFF
abundance: -; v_gene: TRBV30; d_gene: -; j_gene: TRBJ1-2; CDR3nt: TGTGCCTGGAGTGTTGGGCAGGGGATAACCTATGGCTACACCTTC; CDR3aa: CAWSVGQGITYGYTF
abundance: once; v_gene: TRBV7-8; d_gene: -; j_gene: TRBJ2-3; CDR3nt: TGTGCCAGCAGCTTAGTGACGGGGGTGGCAGATACGCAGTATTTT; CDR3aa: CASSLVTGVADTQYF
abundance: -; v_gene: TRBV19; d_gene: -; j_gene: TRBJ1-1; CDR3nt: TGTGCCAGTAGTATCGGAGTGAACACTGAAGCTTTCTTT; CDR3aa: CASSIGVNTEAFF
abundance: -; v_gene: TRBV18; d_gene: -; j_gene: TRBJ1-5; CDR3nt: TGTGCCAGCTCACCACCGATACGCCAGAATCAGCCCCAGCATTTT; CDR3aa: CASSPPIRQNQPQHF
abundance: -; v_gene: TRBV11-3; d_gene: TRBD2; j_gene: TRBJ2-5; CDR3nt: TGTGCCAGCAGCTTGGGGGGGGTAGGGGAGCGAAAGACCCAGTACTTC; CDR3aa: CASSLGGVGERKTQYF
abundance: -; v_gene: TRBV6-6; d_gene: -; j_gene: TRBJ2-7; CDR3nt: TGTGCCAGCAGTTATAGTGAGCCCTACGAGCAGTACTTC; CDR3aa: CASSYSEPYEQYF